The 2 T cell receptor beta chains reported below all come from one sample, sequenced in a study of shared clonotypes between healthy human individuals. TCRdb's table, derived via immunoSEQ multiplex PCR, lists solely in-frame clones and lacks some. The sample records more than 1.2 million clones, 98% being singletons. Specimen: naive CD4+ T cells sorted from blood. Subset indicated: CD45RA+ positively selected. The receptors derive from a man aged 25 to 45 in good health.

This chain uses TRBV29-1 with TRBJ2-7, with 10 bases fitting TRBD1. The CDR3 is 15 amino acids. Germline CDR1 SQVTM, CDR2 ANQGSEA. V gave up 4 bases and J gave up 0 bases; unmatched junction bases: 6. The CDR3 nucleotides are TGCAGCGTTGTTACGGGGACAGGGGTCTCCTACGAGCAGTACTTC. Encoded protein: CSVVTGTGVSYEQYF.

V is TRBV6-1 and J is TRBJ2-5; D call uncertain. The germline V gene encodes CDR1 MNHNS and CDR2 SASEGT. This CDR3 is built from 13 residues. The ends were cut back, 3 bases at V and 0 bases at J, with 5 bases in the middle. The chain's CDR3 is CASSDRYQETQYF. CDR3 DNA sequence: TGTGCCAGCAGTGACAGGTACCAAGAGACCCAGTACTTC.